This TCR beta chain was sequenced in a study of shared T cell receptors in the human thymus. This clone appeared once. Sequencing was performed with immunoSEQ multiplex PCR; in TCRdb, only in-frame clones are kept and a portion is missing. Among about 660,000 clones listed, approximately 90% were seen once. The CDR3 is 15 amino acids. Germline CDR1 reads LNHDA; CDR2 reads SQIVND (reference sequence). The germline V and J ends were trimmed by 6 bases and 5 bases, with 17 bases remaining between them. These data also featured in a second study, about human thymus T cells. That work contributes: Surgeons resected thymus tissue during corrective heart surgery. Gene usage (both V and J) appeared biased in thymic and blood repertoires. Related research reported highly overlapping thymic repertoires among unrelated individuals.

The sequencing sample was made of thymocytes. The clonotype was recovered from a boy younger than two with a congenital heart defect. The chain carries TRBV19 and TRBJ2-1; TRBD2 might be the D (6 bases). The CDR3 DNA reads TGTGCCAGTAGGGCTGGGACTCCGAAGGACAATGAGCAGTTCTTC. Residues: CASRAGTPKDNEQFF.